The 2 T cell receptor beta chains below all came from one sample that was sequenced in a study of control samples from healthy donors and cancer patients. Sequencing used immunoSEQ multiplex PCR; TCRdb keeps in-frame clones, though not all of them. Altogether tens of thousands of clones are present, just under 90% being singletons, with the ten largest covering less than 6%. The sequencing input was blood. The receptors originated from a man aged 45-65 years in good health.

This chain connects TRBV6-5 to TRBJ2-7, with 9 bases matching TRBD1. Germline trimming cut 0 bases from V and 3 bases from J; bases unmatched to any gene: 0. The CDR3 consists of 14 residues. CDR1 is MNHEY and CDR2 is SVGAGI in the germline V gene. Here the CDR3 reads CASSYSGQGYEQYF. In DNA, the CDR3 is TGTGCCAGCAGTTACTCGGGACAGGGCTACGAGCAGTACTTC.

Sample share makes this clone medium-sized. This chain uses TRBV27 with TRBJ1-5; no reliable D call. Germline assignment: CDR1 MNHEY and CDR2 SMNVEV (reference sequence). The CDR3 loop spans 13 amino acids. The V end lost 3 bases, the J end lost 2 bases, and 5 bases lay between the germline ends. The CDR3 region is CASSLERNQPQHF. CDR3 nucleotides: TGTGCCAGCAGTTTGGAGCGCAATCAGCCCCAGCATTTT.